Detailed here is one TCR beta chain. The data stem from a study of shared clonotypes between healthy human individuals. Data came from immunoSEQ multiplex PCR; TCRdb stores just in-frame clones and leaves some out. The repertoire holds around 980,000 clones, with 75% to 80% as singletons. The V gene's germline CDR1 is SGHVS and CDR2 FQNEAQ. This CDR3 region has 12 residues. V was clipped by 5 bases and J by 7 bases, with 9 bases between them. The receptor was derived from a man younger than 35 in good health. Some clones in this sample may be carry-over from other donors' samples. Sequencing input: memory CD4+ T cells from PBMCs. The subset was: CD45RA-negative fraction. This chain connects TRBV7-8 to TRBJ1-5, with D uncertain. CDR3 residues: CASSRTGQPQHF. In DNA form, the CDR3 reads TGTGCCAGCAGCCGGACCGGACAGCCCCAGCATTTT.